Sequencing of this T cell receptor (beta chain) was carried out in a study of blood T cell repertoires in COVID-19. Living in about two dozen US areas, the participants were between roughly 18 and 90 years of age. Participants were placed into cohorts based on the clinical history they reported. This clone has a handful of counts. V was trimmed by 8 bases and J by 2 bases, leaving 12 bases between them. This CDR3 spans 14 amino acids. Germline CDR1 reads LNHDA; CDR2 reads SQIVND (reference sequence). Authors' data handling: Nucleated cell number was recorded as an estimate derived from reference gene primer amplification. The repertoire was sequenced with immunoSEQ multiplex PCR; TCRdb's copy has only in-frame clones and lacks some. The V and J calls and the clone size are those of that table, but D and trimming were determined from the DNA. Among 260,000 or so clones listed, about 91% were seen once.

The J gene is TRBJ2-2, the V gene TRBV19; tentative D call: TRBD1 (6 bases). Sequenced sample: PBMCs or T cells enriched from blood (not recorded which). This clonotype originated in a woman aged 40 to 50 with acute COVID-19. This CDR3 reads CASQRTVNTGELFF. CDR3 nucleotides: TGTGCCAGTCAACGGACAGTAAACACCGGGGAGCTGTTTTTT.